These T cell receptor beta chains were read from a single sample in a study of CD8 T cells in ankylosing spondylitis. TCRdb called the 5' RACE reads again in MiXCR, with one record for every CDR3 protein. Of more than 150,000 distinct CDR3 sequences in the sample, around a sixth were seen once. The sequenced sample consisted of blood, either unsorted or a sorted T cell fraction (not recorded which). The origin of the receptors is a male donor aged 10 to 30 with ankylosing spondylitis or in good health (not recorded which). Both conserved end residues are part of each CDR3. The order of the fields is J gene, V gene, D gene, clone size, CDR3 protein, CDR3 DNA. D genes are given only for firm matches. Size values are once, few and many counts, or a class for expanded clones, and some rows have none.

j_gene: TRBJ1-2; v_gene: TRBV7-9; d_gene: -; abundance: many; CDR3aa: CASSLEQGPSYGYTF; CDR3nt: TGTGCCAGCAGCTTAGAGCAGGGACCATCCTATGGCTACACCTTC
j_gene: TRBJ2-7; v_gene: TRBV5-1; d_gene: TRBD1; abundance: -; CDR3aa: CASSSGTETYEQYF; CDR3nt: TGCGCCAGCAGCTCCGGGACAGAAACTTACGAGCAGTACTTC
j_gene: TRBJ2-7; v_gene: TRBV18; d_gene: TRBD1; abundance: -; CDR3aa: CASSLGDRALYEQYF; CDR3nt: TGTGCCAGCTCACTCGGGGACAGGGCTCTCTACGAGCAGTACTTC
j_gene: TRBJ2-5; v_gene: TRBV3-1; d_gene: -; abundance: many; CDR3aa: CASREGSIRETQYF; CDR3nt: TGTGCCAGCAGGGAGGGGTCCATCCGGGAGACCCAGTACTTC
j_gene: TRBJ2-3; v_gene: TRBV5-1; d_gene: -; abundance: many; CDR3aa: CASSLVAFTDTQYF; CDR3nt: TGCGCCAGCAGCTTGGTAGCGTTCACAGATACGCAGTATTTT
j_gene: TRBJ1-5; v_gene: TRBV27; d_gene: -; abundance: many; CDR3aa: CATRQGSYSNQPQHF; CDR3nt: TGTGCCACCCGTCAGGGATCCTATAGCAATCAGCCCCAGCATTTT
j_gene: TRBJ1-5; v_gene: TRBV4-2; d_gene: -; abundance: -; CDR3aa: CASSQDLGGGQPQHF; CDR3nt: TGTGCCAGCAGCCAAGACCTAGGCGGGGGTCAGCCCCAGCATTTT
j_gene: TRBJ2-3; v_gene: TRBV20-1; d_gene: TRBD1; abundance: many; CDR3aa: CSARRLGTGEPDTQYF; CDR3nt: TGCAGTGCTAGACGTTTGGGGACAGGGGAACCGGATACGCAGTATTTT
j_gene: TRBJ2-7; v_gene: TRBV5-6; d_gene: TRBD2; abundance: many; CDR3aa: CASSLVPTPSRLAMGYEQYF; CDR3nt: TGTGCCAGCAGCTTGGTCCCAACCCCTTCAAGACTAGCAATGGGCTACGAGCAGTACTTC
j_gene: TRBJ2-3; v_gene: TRBV29-1; d_gene: -; abundance: -; CDR3aa: CSVAGGRTDTQYF; CDR3nt: TGCAGCGTTGCCGGGGGCAGGACAGATACGCAGTATTTT
j_gene: TRBJ2-2; v_gene: TRBV7-6; d_gene: TRBD1; abundance: -; CDR3aa: CASSTRQGNTGELFF; CDR3nt: TGTGCCAGCAGCACCCGACAGGGGAACACCGGGGAGCTGTTTTTT
j_gene: TRBJ1-1; v_gene: TRBV28; d_gene: -; abundance: many; CDR3aa: CASSLQMNTEAFF; CDR3nt: TGTGCCAGCAGTTTACAGATGAACACTGAAGCTTTCTTT
j_gene: TRBJ1-1; v_gene: TRBV10-3; d_gene: TRBD1; abundance: -; CDR3aa: CAIRGQDTEAFF; CDR3nt: TGTGCCATCCGAGGACAGGACACTGAAGCTTTCTTT
j_gene: TRBJ2-3; v_gene: TRBV5-1; d_gene: -; abundance: many; CDR3aa: CASSRTADTQYF; CDR3nt: TGCGCCAGCAGCCGGACGGCAGATACGCAGTATTTT
j_gene: TRBJ2-7; v_gene: TRBV5-1; d_gene: -; abundance: -; CDR3aa: CASSPDLAEQYF; CDR3nt: TGCGCCAGCAGCCCTGACCTCGCCGAGCAGTACTTC
j_gene: TRBJ2-2; v_gene: TRBV12-3/TRBV12-4; d_gene: TRBD2; abundance: many; CDR3aa: CASSLREGLFAGELFF; CDR3nt: TGTGCCAGCAGTCTTCGGGAGGGTCTTTTTGCCGGGGAGCTGTTTTTT
j_gene: TRBJ2-7; v_gene: TRBV10-3; d_gene: -; abundance: many; CDR3aa: CAISNGGEQYF; CDR3nt: TGTGCCATCTCTAATGGGGGCGAGCAGTACTTC
j_gene: TRBJ2-1; v_gene: TRBV29-1; d_gene: TRBD2; abundance: few; CDR3aa: CSVDRGGRGTYNEQFF; CDR3nt: TGCAGCGTTGATCGCGGGGGGCGCGGAACCTACAATGAGCAGTTCTTC
j_gene: TRBJ2-7; v_gene: TRBV12-3/TRBV12-4; d_gene: -; abundance: -; CDR3aa: CASSGDTPEQYF; CDR3nt: TGTGCCAGCAGCGGTGACACCCCCGAGCAGTACTTC
j_gene: TRBJ2-1; v_gene: TRBV20-1; d_gene: -; abundance: -; CDR3aa: CSASPDYNEQFF; CDR3nt: TGCAGTGCTAGTCCAGACTACAATGAGCAGTTCTTC
j_gene: TRBJ1-4; v_gene: TRBV11-2; d_gene: -; abundance: -; CDR3aa: CASSLEAGGDEKLFF; CDR3nt: TGTGCCAGCAGCTTAGAGGCGGGAGGGGATGAAAAACTGTTTTTT
j_gene: TRBJ2-2; v_gene: TRBV12-3/TRBV12-4; d_gene: TRBD2; abundance: few; CDR3aa: CASSASGRAGAGELFF; CDR3nt: TGTGCCAGCAGCGCCAGCGGGAGGGCCGGGGCCGGGGAGCTGTTTTTT
j_gene: TRBJ2-2; v_gene: TRBV13; d_gene: -; abundance: many; CDR3aa: CASSFPDSANTGELFF; CDR3nt: TGTGCCAGCAGCTTCCCTGACAGCGCGAACACCGGGGAGCTGTTTTTT
j_gene: TRBJ2-7; v_gene: TRBV10-3; d_gene: TRBD2; abundance: many; CDR3aa: CAISESVGRDHHPYEQYF; CDR3nt: TGTGCCATCAGTGAGTCGGTCGGGAGGGACCACCATCCCTACGAGCAGTACTTC
j_gene: TRBJ2-1; v_gene: TRBV7-9; d_gene: TRBD2; abundance: -; CDR3aa: CASRAGIDIEQFF; CDR3nt: TGTGCCAGCAGAGCGGGGATCGATATTGAGCAGTTCTTC
j_gene: TRBJ1-2; v_gene: TRBV6-5; d_gene: -; abundance: many; CDR3aa: CASSTQDGYTF; CDR3nt: TGTGCCAGCAGTACACAGGATGGCTACACCTTC
j_gene: TRBJ2-7; v_gene: TRBV29-1; d_gene: -; abundance: -; CDR3aa: CSVQGSSYEQYF; CDR3nt: TGCAGCGTCCAGGGGAGCTCCTACGAGCAGTACTTC
j_gene: TRBJ2-5; v_gene: TRBV5-1; d_gene: -; abundance: many; CDR3aa: CASSLSEMKTQYF; CDR3nt: TGCGCCAGCAGCTTGTCTGAGATGAAGACCCAGTACTTC
j_gene: TRBJ1-1; v_gene: TRBV29-1; d_gene: TRBD1; abundance: -; CDR3aa: CSGRQGGSTEAFF; CDR3nt: TGCAGCGGTAGACAGGGAGGGAGCACTGAAGCTTTCTTT
j_gene: TRBJ2-1; v_gene: TRBV2; d_gene: -; abundance: few; CDR3aa: CASSEEQASEQFF; CDR3nt: TGTGCCAGCAGTGAAGAACAGGCGAGCGAGCAGTTCTTC
j_gene: TRBJ2-5; v_gene: TRBV28; d_gene: -; abundance: many; CDR3aa: CASSLYRRETQYF; CDR3nt: TGTGCCAGCAGTTTGTATAGGAGGGAGACCCAGTACTTC
j_gene: TRBJ2-5; v_gene: TRBV11-2; d_gene: TRBD2; abundance: few; CDR3aa: CASSLTSGKQETQYF; CDR3nt: TGTGCCAGCAGCTTAACTAGCGGGAAACAAGAGACCCAGTACTTC
j_gene: TRBJ1-5; v_gene: TRBV12-3/TRBV12-4; d_gene: TRBD1; abundance: many; CDR3aa: CASSNSGTANQPQHF; CDR3nt: TGTGCCAGCAGCAATTCCGGGACAGCAAATCAGCCCCAGCATTTT
j_gene: TRBJ1-5; v_gene: TRBV6-9; d_gene: -; abundance: -; CDR3aa: CASSPVDPANQPQHF; CDR3nt: TGTGCCAGCAGCCCCGTTGACCCAGCCAATCAGCCCCAGCATTTT